The 16 T cell receptor beta chains below all came from one sample that was sequenced in a study of blood T cell repertoires in COVID-19. Here immunoSEQ multiplex PCR was the method, and the copy in TCRdb shows in-frame clones only, minus some. The table lists approximately 200,000 clones, about 90% of them singletons. The sample consisted of peripheral blood. These receptors all come from a man in his forties with active or convalescent COVID-19.

V is TRBV4-1 and J is TRBJ2-3, with a possible D match to TRBD2 (5 bases). This CDR3 is built from 14 residues. Germline V CDR1 and CDR2: MGHRA, YSYEKL. The V end lost 0 bases, the J end lost 3 bases, and 7 bases lay between the germline ends. Here the CDR3 DNA reads TGCGCCAGCAGCCAAGATAGAGGGACAGATACGCAGTATTTT. Translation gives CASSQDRGTDTQYF.

V gene TRBV28 combines with J gene TRBJ2-5; TRBD1 is a possible D gene (6 bases). CDR1 is MDHEN, CDR2 SYDVKM, per germline. The ends were cut back, 6 bases at V and 7 bases at J, with 18 bases in the middle. The CDR3 extends over 14 amino acids. CDR3 sequence: CASSPPRGGGTQYF. The CDR3 DNA follows: TGTGCCAGCAGCCCCCCTCGAGGGGGTGGGACCCAGTACTTC.

Of note for this clone: Different DNA sequences within this sample yield the same CDR3. The rearrangement uses TRBV9 and TRBJ1-1; 7 bases are shared with TRBD1. The CDR3 is 15 residues long. V dropped 4 bases and J dropped 1; count of bases not matched to a gene: 7. Germline assignment: CDR1 SGDLS and CDR2 YYNGEE. The CDR3 protein is CASSPRQGENTEAFF. CDR3 nucleotide sequence: TGTGCCAGCAGCCCGCGACAGGGAGAGAACACTGAAGCTTTCTTT.

The count of this clone is one. The genes are TRBV19 and TRBJ2-1; tentatively, D is TRBD1 (5 bases). Germline V gives CDR1 LNHDA, CDR2 SQIVND (reference sequence). This CDR3 is 15 amino acids long. Trimming took 1 base from V and 2 from J, leaving 9 bases between them. CDR3 amino acids: CASSIARVTYNEQFF. DNA of the CDR3: TGTGCCAGTAGTATAGCCAGGGTAACCTACAATGAGCAGTTCTTC.

CDR3 coding DNA: TGCGCCAGCAGCGCCGGGACTGAAGGAAACACCATATATTTT. Amino acid sequence: CASSAGTEGNTIYF. This rearrangement joins TRBV5-1 to TRBJ1-3; TRBD1 might be the D (5 bases). Germline V gene sequence: CDR1 SGHRS, CDR2 YFSETQ. There are 14 residues in the CDR3. V lost 4 bases and J 4 bases, leaving 12 bases between the germline ends.

The chain uses TRBV6-5 and TRBJ1-1; D perhaps matches TRBD1 (5 bases). Trimming cost V 6 bases and J 5 bases, with 16 bases left between them. The CDR3 runs 14 residues. Germline V lookup: CDR1 MNHEY, CDR2 SVGAGI. The CDR3 is CASRSPRDSTEAFF. DNA of the CDR3: TGTGCCAGCAGATCCCCACGGGACTCAACTGAAGCTTTCTTT.

The chain recombines TRBV29-1 with TRBJ2-7; 10 nucleotides align to TRBD2. This CDR3 comprises 13 residues. V was clipped by 4 bases and J by 3 bases; unmatched bases: 3. Germline values: CDR1 SQVTM, CDR2 ANQGSEA. The CDR3 loop is CSVVPSGGYEQYF. CDR3 DNA sequence: TGCAGCGTTGTCCCTAGCGGGGGCTACGAGCAGTACTTC.

This clone appeared a single time. The genes are TRBV28 and TRBJ2-3; 9 nucleotides match TRBD1. J lost 1 base, V lost 6 bases, and 5 bases had no gene match. The CDR3 has 15 amino acids. The germline V gene has CDR1 MDHEN and CDR2 SYDVKM. The CDR3 spells CASSLRTGGTDTQYF. In DNA form, the CDR3 reads TGTGCCAGCAGCCTCCGGACAGGGGGCACAGATACGCAGTATTTT. Full variable domain (remainder filled in from reference TRBV28 and TRBJ2-3): DVKVTQSSRYLVKRTGEKVFLECVQDMDHENMFWYRQDPGLGLRLIYFSYDVKMKEKGDIPEGYSVSREKKERFSLILESASTNQTSMYLCASSLRTGGTDTQYFGPGTRLTVL.

The chain carries TRBV28 and TRBJ2-7; TRBD2 agrees at 8 bases. Germline lookup yields CDR1 MDHEN and CDR2 SYDVKM. The V gene end was trimmed by 4 bases and the J gene end by 3 bases; junction bases not matched to a gene: 8. CDR3 size: 15 residues. As DNA, the CDR3 is TGTGCCAGCAGTTCCCCGGGAGGGGCGGACTACGAGCAGTACTTC. Its translation: CASSSPGGADYEQYF.

This clone was counted once. This chain uses TRBV6-5 with TRBJ2-5; 13 bases agree with TRBD2. The CDR3 totals 15 residues. With 4 bases clipped from V and 4 bases from J, the junction kept 3 bases outside the gene matches. Per the germline V gene, CDR1 is MNHEY and CDR2 is SVGAGI. The CDR3 sequence: CASSSLAGGGETQYF. The CDR3 DNA reads TGTGCCAGCAGTTCACTAGCGGGAGGGGGAGAGACCCAGTACTTC.

The V gene is TRBV9, the J gene TRBJ1-3, with D possibly matching TRBD1 (5 bases). Germline V gene lookup returns CDR1 SGDLS and CDR2 YYNGEE. This CDR3 spans 15 amino acids. The V and J ends lost 5 bases and 2 bases respectively, with 14 bases between them. The CDR3 DNA is TGTGCCAGCAGTCCGCGGGGACGCGCTGGAAACACCATATATTTT. Protein sequence: CASSPRGRAGNTIYF.

Only one count was recorded for this clone. The junction departs from germline at one end; a sequencing error may be responsible. J is TRBJ1-5 and V is TRBV2; D unresolved. The CDR3 extends over 15 amino acids. Germline V gives CDR1 SNHLY, CDR2 FYNNEI. This CDR3 reads CASSEGGLSDQPQHF. In DNA form, the CDR3 reads TGTGCCAGCAGCGAAGGCGGCCTAAGTGATCAGCCCCAGCATTTT.

The rearrangement uses TRBV28 and TRBJ1-4; TRBD1 aligns across 11 bases. J gave up 8 bases and V 3 bases, and 11 bases lay outside the gene matches. The germline CDR1 and CDR2 sequences are MDHEN and SYDVKM. This CDR3 is built from 17 residues. For the CDR3, the DNA is TGTGCCAGCAGTTTTAGTCTCGGACAGGGGGCGGGAGAAAAACTGTTTTTT. This codes for CASSFSLGQGAGEKLFF.

CDR3: CASSQDVREDYGYTF. The CDR3 DNA follows: TGCGCCAGCAGCCAAGATGTCAGGGAGGACTATGGCTACACCTTC. The chain combines TRBV4-1 with TRBJ1-2, with a possible D match to TRBD1 (5 bases). The germline V gene has CDR1 MGHRA and CDR2 YSYEKL. The CDR3 runs to 15 residues. V lost 0 bases to trimming and J lost 3 bases, with 11 bases between them.

V is TRBV15 and J is TRBJ2-3; a possible D gene is TRBD2 (5 bases). The CDR3 runs 17 residues. Germline V gene sequence: CDR1 LNHNV, CDR2 YYDKDF (reference sequence). Trimming took off 0 bases at V and 2 bases at J, with 15 bases between the two ends. The CDR3 DNA follows: TGTGCCACCAGCAGAGATACAAGCGGAGTAGTCACAGATACGCAGTATTTT. Amino acids: CATSRDTSGVVTDTQYF.

J is TRBJ1-3 and V is TRBV27; D is uncertain. The CDR3 runs 16 residues. V was trimmed by 5 bases and J by 2 bases, leaving 16 bases between them. The germline gives CDR1 MNHEY, CDR2 SMNVEV (reference sequence). CDR3 sequence reads: CASSPYVGAPGNTIYF. The DNA for the CDR3 is TGTGCCAGCAGTCCATATGTGGGAGCTCCTGGAAACACCATATATTTT.